This TCR beta chain was captured by sequencing in a study of cytomegalovirus exposure and HLA in healthy donors. The study, taken as a whole, reports: Researchers reportedly found TCR beta sequences accurately predicted most subjects' HLA-A and HLA-B alleles. Sequencing had likely introduced a cluster of highly shared sequence variants as an artifact. A later analysis appeared to link common viral pathogens to several of the most significant clusters.

It was with 60 Vbeta and 13 Jbeta primers that the PCR ran. Method: immunoSEQ multiplex PCR; TCRdb's copy keeps in-frame clones and lacks some. The sample has around 96,000 clones, 64% seen once. The CDR3 is 14 residues long. Germline CDR1 is MDHEN and CDR2 is SYDVKM. V lost 8 bases and J lost 0, with 10 bases in between. In this sample, this clone turned up once. No antigen is known for it. The clonotype was recovered from a man aged 55 to 70 in good health and CMV-seronegative. This chain joins TRBV28 and TRBJ1-4; tentative D call: TRBD1 (5 bases). The sample taken for sequencing was PBMCs. CDR3 coding DNA: TGTGCCAGCGGTCCGACAGCAACTAATGAAAAACTGTTTTTT. Translation gives CASGPTATNEKLFF.